These 27 T cell receptor beta chains were all obtained from the same sample, sequenced in a study of blood T cell repertoires in COVID-19. TCRdb's copy holds only in-frame clones and misses some; the assay was immunoSEQ multiplex PCR. Of 300,000 or so clones in the sample, roughly 88% are singletons; the top ten hold 6.9%. Sequenced material: peripheral blood. These receptors originate from a woman younger than 45 who had recovered from COVID-19.

The chain uses TRBV12-3 or TRBV12-4 and TRBJ1-1; D is ambiguous. This CDR3 has 12 residues. Trimming left V 3 bases short and J 8 bases short, with 10 bases between. The CDR3: CASSFSGTEAFF. For the CDR3, the DNA is TGTGCCAGCAGTTTCTCAGGAACCGAAGCTTTCTTT.

The chain couples TRBV11-2 to TRBJ2-6; D uncertain. The CDR3 runs to 12 residues. The germline V gene encodes CDR1 SGHAT and CDR2 FQNNGV. With 2 bases removed from V and 9 bases from J, the gap between germline ends came to 5 bases. CDR3 DNA: TGTGCCAGCAGCTTACAAATCAACGTCCTGACTTTC. Translated, it gives CASSLQINVLTF.

J is TRBJ1-2 and V is TRBV2; weak D call: TRBD1 (5 bases). Germline CDR1 and CDR2: SNHLY and FYNNEI. Trimming pared 7 bases from V and 3 bases from J, leaving 15 bases between. There are 14 residues in the CDR3. The CDR3 nucleotides are TGTGCCAGCAAAACGGGGGGATGGGACTATGGCTACACCTTC. Residues: CASKTGGWDYGYTF.

This chain links TRBV6-2 or TRBV6-3 with TRBJ2-1, with D maybe TRBD2 (6 bases). Looked up from germline, CDR1 is MNHEY and CDR2 is SVGEGT. With 7 bases removed from V and 3 bases from J, the gap between germline ends came to 16 bases. The CDR3 is 15 residues long. CDR3 region: CASTPAGGNYNEQFF. In DNA, the CDR3 is TGTGCCAGCACCCCAGCCGGAGGGAACTACAATGAGCAGTTCTTC.

The rearrangement links TRBV27 to TRBJ2-7, with 7 bases identical to TRBD2. The CDR3 loop spans 15 amino acids. J lost 2 bases, V lost 3 bases, and 7 bases had no gene match. The germline V gene encodes CDR1 MNHEY and CDR2 SMNVEV (reference sequence). This CDR3 is CASSLRASGTYEQYF. The CDR3 DNA sequence: TGTGCCAGCAGTTTGAGGGCTAGCGGTACCTACGAGCAGTACTTC.

This chain joins TRBV2 and TRBJ1-1, with no clear D. CDR1 and CDR2 from the germline V gene are SNHLY and FYNNEI. The CDR3 covers 14 residues. V was clipped by 6 bases and J by 4 bases, with 15 bases between them. The CDR3 sequence: CASRPDSGFTEAFF. The CDR3 DNA follows: TGTGCCAGCAGGCCCGATTCGGGGTTCACTGAAGCTTTCTTT.

The V call is TRBV11-1, the J call TRBJ2-5; 8 bases line up with TRBD2. V was pared by 5 bases and J by 2 bases, with 10 bases of the junction left unmatched. The germline CDR1 and CDR2 sequences are SGHAT and FQDESV (reference sequence). The CDR3 length is 16 residues. The CDR3 spells CASSLGTSLPQETQYF. The CDR3 region has the DNA TGTGCCAGCAGCCTAGGGACTAGTCTACCTCAAGAGACCCAGTACTTC.

J is TRBJ2-5 and V is TRBV7-2; the match to TRBD2 covers 8 bases. Germline assignment: CDR1 SGHTA and CDR2 FQGNSA. The length of the CDR3 is 15 residues. J lost 4 bases, V lost 4 bases, and 8 bases had no gene match. For the CDR3, the DNA is TGTGCCAGCAGCTCGGGACTAGGGGTGGGAGAGACCCAGTACTTC. This encodes CASSSGLGVGETQYF.

The chain uses TRBV7-8 and TRBJ2-2; D may be TRBD1 (6 bases). CDR1 SGHVS and CDR2 FQNEAQ come from the germline V gene. CDR3 length equals 13 residues. The V end lost 1 base, the J end lost 6 bases, and 6 bases lay between the germline ends. CDR3 sequence (DNA): TGTGCCAGCAGCTTAGACAGGGCCGGGGAGCTGTTTTTT. Amino acid sequence: CASSLDRAGELFF.

The chain recombines TRBV28 with TRBJ1-1; tentatively, D is TRBD1 (6 bases). CDR1 and CDR2 (germline): MDHEN, SYDVKM. The CDR3 consists of 14 residues. Trimming cost V 5 bases and J 3 bases, with 13 bases left between them. CDR3 amino acids: CASSAPGQHTEAFF. CDR3 bases: TGTGCCAGCAGTGCCCCGGGACAACACACTGAAGCTTTCTTT.

This chain uses TRBV4-2 with TRBJ2-2; D may be TRBD2 (5 bases). The germline gives CDR1 LGHNA, CDR2 YNFKEQ. The CDR3 spans 15 residues. Trimming took 3 bases from V and 0 from J, leaving 8 bases between them. The CDR3 here is CASSQALANTGELFF. In DNA, the CDR3 is TGTGCCAGCAGCCAGGCACTAGCGAACACCGGGGAGCTGTTTTTT.

This clone was seen more than once but under ten times. V gene TRBV4-3 combines with J gene TRBJ1-2; D may be TRBD1 (6 bases). Germline V gives CDR1 LGHNA, CDR2 YSLEER. The germline V and J ends were trimmed by 4 bases and 6 bases, with 21 bases remaining between them. The CDR3 sequence is 16 residues long. The DNA for the CDR3 is TGCGCCAGCAGCCGCATCAACAGGGAGTTAGAGGATGGCTACACCTTC. It is translated as CASSRINRELEDGYTF.

This sequence joins TRBV4-1 and TRBJ1-6, with D tentatively TRBD1 (6 bases). Germline V gives CDR1 MGHRA, CDR2 YSYEKL. The CDR3 has 17 amino acids. With 0 bases removed from V and 3 bases from J, the gap between germline ends came to 12 bases. CDR3 in DNA: TGCGCCAGCAGCCAAGAGGGGGGGCGCGACTATAATTCACCCCTCCACTTT. Residues: CASSQEGGRDYNSPLHF.

The gene calls are TRBV11-2 and TRBJ2-3, with 13 bases identical to TRBD2. CDR1 SGHAT and CDR2 FQNNGV come from the germline V gene. This CDR3 has 17 residues. V shed 1 base and J 6 bases; nucleotides not matched to a gene: 7. CDR3 DNA: TGTGCCAGCAGCTTAGGTACTAGCGGGGGGGCACCGGATACGCAGTATTTT. Its protein is CASSLGTSGGAPDTQYF.

The CDR3 nucleotides read TGTGCCAGCAGAGGGACAGGGAGTTTCACCGGGGAGCTGTTTTTT. It is translated as CASRGTGSFTGELFF. V and J are TRBV6-5 and TRBJ2-2; 9 bases line up with TRBD1. V was clipped by 6 bases and J by 4 bases; unmatched bases: 6. Per germline, CDR1 MNHEY and CDR2 SVGAGI. The CDR3 runs 15 residues.

The chain joins TRBV7-9 to TRBJ2-3; 7 nucleotides align to TRBD2. Germline V lookup: CDR1 SEHNR, CDR2 FQNEAQ (reference sequence). CDR3 size: 13 residues. Trimming removed 8 bases from V and 2 bases from J; junction bases left unmatched: 4. The CDR3 here is CASGGVATDTQYF. The CDR3 DNA is TGTGCCAGCGGGGGGGTCGCCACAGATACGCAGTATTTT.

The gene calls are TRBV11-2 and TRBJ1-2; D is perhaps TRBD1 (5 bases). V lost 1 base, J lost 8 bases, and 17 bases lay in between. Germline values: CDR1 SGHAT, CDR2 FQNNGV. The CDR3 runs to 15 residues. The CDR3 bases are TGTGCCAGCAGCTTAGCGCCTACAGCAGGGAAGGGCTACACCTTC. It encodes CASSLAPTAGKGYTF.

The table lists this clone with a few counts. The V and J genes are TRBV7-9 and TRBJ1-1; D not certain. This CDR3 contains 11 residues. V was clipped by 2 bases and J by 8 bases, with 6 bases between them. In germline, CDR1 is SEHNR, CDR2 FQNEAQ (reference sequence). The CDR3 DNA reads TGTGCCAGCAGCTTATCGGTCGAAGCTTTCTTT. It encodes CASSLSVEAFF.

J is TRBJ2-1 and V is TRBV5-1; TRBD2 agrees at 8 bases. The J segment lost 5 bases and the V segment lost 2 bases, leaving 12 bases of the junction unmatched. The CDR3 covers 17 residues. CDR1 SGHRS and CDR2 YFSETQ come from the germline V gene. The CDR3 loop reads CASSLVSGAGVHNEQFF. In nucleotides, the CDR3 is TGCGCCAGCAGCTTAGTTTCAGGAGCGGGGGTTCACAATGAGCAGTTCTTC.

V usage is TRBV19 and J usage is TRBJ1-1; unclear D gene. The V gene's germline CDR1 is LNHDA and CDR2 SQIVND (reference sequence). V was trimmed by 8 bases and J by 0 bases, leaving 10 bases between them. The CDR3 sequence is 13 residues long. In DNA, the CDR3 is TGTGCCAGTCGAGGAAAACTGAACACTGAAGCTTTCTTT. Protein sequence: CASRGKLNTEAFF. Combining the CDR3 with reference TRBV19 and TRBJ1-1 gives the whole variable domain DGGITQSPKYLFRKEGQNVTLSCEQNLNHDAMYWYRQDPGQGLRLIYYSQIVNDFQKGDIAEGYSVSREKKESFPLTVTSAQKNPTAFYLCASRGKLNTEAFFGQGTRLTVV.

The chain combines TRBV14 with TRBJ2-7, with D maybe TRBD1 (6 bases). The V gene's germline CDR1 is SGHDN and CDR2 FVKESK. V was trimmed by 2 bases and J by 3 bases, leaving 17 bases between them. The CDR3 is 16 amino acids. CDR3 sequence reads: CASSQRTENWVYEQYF. CDR3 coding DNA: TGTGCCAGCAGCCAAAGGACAGAAAATTGGGTCTACGAGCAGTACTTC.

CDR3 DNA sequence: TGTGCCAGCAGTGTGTTGCCCAACCAGACAGGGTCTAACGGCTACACCTTC. Translated: CASSVLPNQTGSNGYTF. J is TRBJ1-2 and V is TRBV2; the match to TRBD1 covers 7 bases. V gave up 4 bases and J gave up 8 bases; unmatched junction bases: 19. The germline V gene encodes CDR1 SNHLY and CDR2 FYNNEI. CDR3 length equals 17 residues.

The rearrangement links TRBV6-2 or TRBV6-3 to TRBJ2-1, with D unresolved. This CDR3 has 13 amino acids. CDR1 and CDR2 (germline): MNHEY, SVGEGT. V lost 3 bases to trimming and J lost 6 bases, with 9 bases between them. DNA for the CDR3: TGTGCCAGCAGTTATAACAATGGCAATGAGCAGTTCTTC. Translated, it gives CASSYNNGNEQFF.

This clone was seen at least ten times. V is TRBV19 and J is TRBJ1-5; the match to TRBD1 covers 10 bases. CDR1 and CDR2 from the germline V gene are LNHDA and SQIVND (reference sequence). There are 17 residues in the CDR3. Trimming removed 5 bases from V and 2 bases from J; junction bases left unmatched: 9. CDR3 sequence reads: CASSSRDRGYGNQPQHF. CDR3 nucleotides: TGTGCCAGTAGTTCCCGGGACAGGGGATACGGCAATCAGCCCCAGCATTTT.

In nucleotides, the CDR3 is TGTGCCAGTAGTATAGCGGGGTTTCAAGAGACCCAGTACTTC. It yields the protein CASSIAGFQETQYF. The genes are TRBV19 and TRBJ2-5; D is perhaps TRBD2 (5 bases). V was trimmed by 1 base and J by 2 bases, leaving 8 bases between them. The CDR3 covers 14 residues. Germline loops: CDR1 LNHDA, CDR2 SQIVND (reference sequence).

J is TRBJ2-7 and V is TRBV30; D is perhaps TRBD2 (7 bases). The V end lost 3 bases, the J end lost 7 bases, and 13 bases lay between the germline ends. The germline V gene has CDR1 GTSNPN and CDR2 SVGIG (reference sequence). The CDR3 extends over 12 amino acids. CDR3 amino acids: CAWRGGLPEQYF. The CDR3 DNA reads TGTGCCTGGAGGGGGGGGCTTCCGGAGCAGTACTTC.

The chain combines TRBV3-1 (or the pseudogene TRBV3-2) with TRBJ2-2; D gene ambiguous. Between the trimmed V and J ends, which lost 4 bases and 0 bases, there was a span of 9 bases. The CDR3 contains 15 residues. The germline V gene has CDR1 LGHDT and CDR2 YNNKEL (reference sequence). This CDR3 is CASSPPVSNTGELFF. CDR3 sequence (DNA): TGTGCCAGCAGCCCCCCAGTATCGAACACCGGGGAGCTGTTTTTT.